Sequencing of this T cell receptor (beta chain) was carried out in a study of CD8+ T cells in alopecia areata. The overall study: It was oral tofacitinib, at 5 to 10 mg twice daily, that treated patients received. Notes on the study in general: Lesional scalp, notably in alopecia totalis/universalis, had clonality above that of normal scalp. Patients showed less clear TCR sequence sharing than mice, possibly partly because of HLA diversity.

This clone occurred many times. The antigen is undetermined. cDNA serving as the sequencing template came from extracted, reverse transcribed RNA. Only in-frame clones appear in the TCRdb table, and some are missing; sequencing was by immunoSEQ multiplex PCR. In the table there are hundreds of thousands of clones, 57% of which are singletons. CDR1 SQVTM and CDR2 ANQGSEA come from the germline V gene. J was trimmed by 10 bases and V by 2 bases; bases with no gene match: 6. There are 13 residues in the CDR3. This TCR came from a human donor with alopecia areata. V and J are TRBV29-1 and TRBJ1-4, with 8 bases fitting TRBD1. The sample in question was CD4+ T cells sorted from blood, obtained at week 0. CDR3 in amino acids: CSVETVGQGKLFF. In nucleotides, the CDR3 is TGCAGCGTTGAAACGGTTGGACAGGGAAAACTGTTTTTT.